This section outlines one TCR beta chain sequence together with its context. What it binds is not known. These data come from a study of a mutant IDH1 vaccine in newly diagnosed glioma. Study-wide background: Patients were given eight vaccinations, scheduled in weeks 1, 3, 5, 7, 11, 15, 19 and 23. Vaccine dosing followed radiotherapy by 4-6 weeks, or accompanied temozolomide cycles. Sex among treated patients split about 60% male, about 38% female; mean age was roughly 40 years. Patients arrived already treated with radiotherapy, temozolomide, or both, most having had both.

Profiled with immunoSEQ multiplex PCR; TCRdb holds only in-frame clones, not every one. The table has approximately 110,000 clones, about nine tenths seen once. Germline CDR1 and CDR2: SQVTM and ANQGSEA. Trimming removed 3 bases from V and 6 bases from J, with 17 bases in between. This CDR3 has 14 residues. Time point: week 11, during vaccination. Topical imiquimod accompanied each vaccine dose, which consisted of 300 ug of mutant IDH1 20-mer peptide. V usage is TRBV29-1 and J usage is TRBJ1-2; D might be TRBD1 (6 bases). This receptor was obtained from a woman between 45 and 65 years old with glioma. Source: PBMCs, taken from a glioma patient whose treatment included an IDH1 peptide vaccine. CDR3 nucleotides: TGCAGCGTTGATCCCCAGGGGTTTCGGAATGGCTACACCTTC. This encodes CSVDPQGFRNGYTF.